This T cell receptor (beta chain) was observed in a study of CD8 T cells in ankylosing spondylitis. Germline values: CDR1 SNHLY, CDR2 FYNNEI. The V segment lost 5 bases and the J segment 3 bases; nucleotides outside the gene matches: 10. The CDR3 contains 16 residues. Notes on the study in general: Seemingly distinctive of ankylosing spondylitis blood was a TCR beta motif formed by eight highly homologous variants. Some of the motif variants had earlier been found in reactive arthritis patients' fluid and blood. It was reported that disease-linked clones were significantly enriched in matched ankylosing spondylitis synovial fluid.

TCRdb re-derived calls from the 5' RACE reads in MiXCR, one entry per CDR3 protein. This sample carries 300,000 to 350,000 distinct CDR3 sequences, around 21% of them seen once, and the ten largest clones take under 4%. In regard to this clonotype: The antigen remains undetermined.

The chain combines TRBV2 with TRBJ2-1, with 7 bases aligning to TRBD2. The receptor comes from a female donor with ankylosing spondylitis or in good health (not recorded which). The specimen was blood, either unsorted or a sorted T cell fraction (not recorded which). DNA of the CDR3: TGTGCCAGCAGTACCCGACTAGCAGGTGTCTACAATGAGCAGTTCTTC. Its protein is CASSTRLAGVYNEQFF.